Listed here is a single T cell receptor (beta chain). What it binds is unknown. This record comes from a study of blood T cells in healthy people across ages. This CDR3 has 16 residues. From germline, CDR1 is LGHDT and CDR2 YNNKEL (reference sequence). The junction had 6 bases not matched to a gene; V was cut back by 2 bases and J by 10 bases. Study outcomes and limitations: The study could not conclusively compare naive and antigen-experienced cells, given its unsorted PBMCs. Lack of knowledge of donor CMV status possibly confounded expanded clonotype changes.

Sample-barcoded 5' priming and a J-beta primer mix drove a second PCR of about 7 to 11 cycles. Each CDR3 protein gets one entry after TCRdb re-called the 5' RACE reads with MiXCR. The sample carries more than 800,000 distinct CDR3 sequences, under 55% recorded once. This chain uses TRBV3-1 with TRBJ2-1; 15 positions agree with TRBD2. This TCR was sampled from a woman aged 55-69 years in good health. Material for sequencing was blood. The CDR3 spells CASSQRGLAGGREQFF. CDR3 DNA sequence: TGTGCCAGCAGCCAACGAGGACTAGCGGGAGGGAGGGAGCAGTTCTTC.